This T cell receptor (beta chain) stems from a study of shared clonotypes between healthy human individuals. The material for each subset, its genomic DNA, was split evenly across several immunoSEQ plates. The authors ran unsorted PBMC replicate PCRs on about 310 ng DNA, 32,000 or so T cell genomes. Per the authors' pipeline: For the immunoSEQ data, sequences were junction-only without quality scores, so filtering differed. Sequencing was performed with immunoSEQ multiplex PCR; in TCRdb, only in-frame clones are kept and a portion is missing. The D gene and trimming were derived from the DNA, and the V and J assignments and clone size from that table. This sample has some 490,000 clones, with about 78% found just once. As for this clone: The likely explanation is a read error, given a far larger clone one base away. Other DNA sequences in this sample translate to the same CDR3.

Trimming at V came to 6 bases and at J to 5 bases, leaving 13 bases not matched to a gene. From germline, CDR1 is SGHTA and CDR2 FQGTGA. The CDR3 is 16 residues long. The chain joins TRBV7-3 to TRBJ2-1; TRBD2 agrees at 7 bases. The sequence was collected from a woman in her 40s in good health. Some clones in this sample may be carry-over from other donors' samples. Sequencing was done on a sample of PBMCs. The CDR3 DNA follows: TGTGCCAGCAGTTTCAACCCGGGAGGAAGGGACAATGAGCAGTTCTTC. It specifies CASSFNPGGRDNEQFF.